Included here is one T cell receptor beta chain sequence, with context. Its cognate antigen is unknown. Broader study findings: The TCR gene usage of tumor memory CD4+ T cells clustered together with blood and lymph node memory CD4+ cells and with lymph node naive CD4+ cells. Larger-cohort validation covered only one TCR beta V-J rearrangement.

Trimming took 4 bases from V and 5 from J; bases not matched to a gene: 9. The CDR3 runs 15 residues. Germline CDR1 reads SGHRS; CDR2 reads YFSETQ. Constant-region reverse primers amplified full-length variable regions, followed by semi-nested Nested Universal Primer A PCR. TCRdb processed the 5' RACE reads anew with MiXCR; each CDR3 protein has one entry. The table includes around 43,000 distinct CDR3 sequences, 15% to 20% detected once. This receptor was obtained from a female donor with breast cancer. The rearrangement uses TRBV5-1 and TRBJ1-1; the match to TRBD1 covers 9 bases. Sequencing was performed on naive CD4+ T cells sorted from a lymph node. This sample's subset: naive CD4+ T cells, CD4+CD45RA+CD25-. The CDR3 DNA is TGCGCCAGCAGCCCCGGGAGGGACAGGGATACTGAAGCTTTCTTT. Encoded protein: CASSPGRDRDTEAFF.